Listed here are 21 T cell receptor beta chains from one sample, sequenced in a study of shared clonotypes between healthy human individuals. Generated by immunoSEQ multiplex PCR, the TCRdb table keeps only in-frame clones and is missing some. The sample yields about 2.1 million clones, 93% seen once. Naive CD8 cells, CD45RO-negative and positively selected for CCR7, excluded terminally differentiated effector memory CD45RA+ cells. Input material: naive CD8+ T cells from PBMCs. These receptors were obtained from a man aged 18 to 29 in good health. Some clones in this sample may be carry-over from other donors' samples.

This clone was recorded only once. The chain uses TRBV5-1 and TRBJ1-1; no clear D. Germline V CDR1 and CDR2: SGHRS, YFSETQ. The CDR3 totals 15 residues. V was trimmed by 1 base and J by 0 bases, leaving 10 bases between them. CDR3 DNA: TGCGCCAGCAGCTTGCTGCGGGGATTGAACACTGAAGCTTTCTTT. As protein: CASSLLRGLNTEAFF.

The chain couples TRBV5-4 to TRBJ2-1; D is tentatively TRBD1 or TRBD2 (5 bases each). Germline V gene lookup returns CDR1 SGHNT and CDR2 YYREEE (reference sequence). This CDR3 has 14 amino acids. V lost 2 bases and J 9 bases, leaving 15 bases between the germline ends. The CDR3 DNA sequence: TGTGCCAGCAGCTTATACCCCCGGGACGGTGAGCAGTTCTTC. It yields the protein CASSLYPRDGEQFF.

This clone was seen a single time. The chain uses TRBV6-5 and TRBJ2-1; perhaps TRBD2 as D (7 bases). The CDR3 consists of 14 residues. The V end lost 4 bases, the J end lost 12 bases, and 19 bases lay between the germline ends. Germline V gene lookup returns CDR1 MNHEY and CDR2 SVGAGI. DNA for the CDR3: TGTGCCAGCAGTTGGAGTGGGGGGGCGGATGGGCAGTTCTTC. It translates to CASSWSGGADGQFF.

This clone was counted a single time. The chain joins TRBV7-9 to TRBJ2-7; the D gene is possibly TRBD2 (5 bases). This CDR3 is 18 amino acids long. Germline CDR1 is SEHNR and CDR2 is FQNEAQ (reference sequence). Trimming stripped 2 bases from V and 1 base from J, with 21 bases between. This CDR3 is CASSLSVLRDLISYEQYF. The CDR3, as DNA: TGTGCCAGCAGCTTATCGGTTTTACGGGATCTTATATCCTACGAGCAGTACTTC.

The J gene is TRBJ2-1, the V gene TRBV10-3, with 7 bases lining up with TRBD1. With 5 bases clipped from V and 2 bases from J, the junction kept 12 bases outside the gene matches. Germline V gives CDR1 ENHRY, CDR2 SYGVKD. The length of the CDR3 is 17 residues. The CDR3 nucleotides are TGTGCCATCAGTAAAGCCGTCCAACAGGGGCCCTACAATGAGCAGTTCTTC. Amino acid sequence: CAISKAVQQGPYNEQFF.

J is TRBJ2-2 and V is TRBV7-9, with D unresolved. Germline values: CDR1 SEHNR, CDR2 FQNEAQ (reference sequence). Trimming stripped 6 bases from V and 0 bases from J, with 11 bases between. This CDR3 region has 15 residues. The CDR3 nucleotides read TGTGCCAGCAGGCCTTCCCCTACGAACACCGGGGAGCTGTTTTTT. This codes for CASRPSPTNTGELFF. Using reference TRBV7-9 and TRBJ2-2 for the parts outside the CDR3, the full variable domain is DTGVSQNPRHKITKRGQNVTFRCDPISEHNRLYWYRQTLGQGPEFLTYFQNEAQLEKSRLLSDRFSAERPKGSFSTLEIQRTEQGDSAMYLCASRPSPTNTGELFFGEGSRLTVL.

The V gene is TRBV2, the J gene TRBJ1-1, with 7 bases identical to TRBD1. The V gene's germline CDR1 is SNHLY and CDR2 FYNNEI. The CDR3 contains 14 residues. V dropped 7 bases and J dropped 6; count of bases not matched to a gene: 11. The CDR3 nucleotides are TGTGCCAGCATTAACAGGGGACCTACAGCTGAAGCTTTCTTT. Protein sequence: CASINRGPTAEAFF.

V usage is TRBV15 and J usage is TRBJ2-1, with 8 bases fitting TRBD2. Trimming at V came to 2 bases and at J to 8 bases, leaving 5 bases not matched to a gene. The germline V gene encodes CDR1 LNHNV and CDR2 YYDKDF (reference sequence). The CDR3 contains 14 residues. CDR3 amino acids: CATSRRTSWDEQFF. The CDR3 coding sequence is TGTGCCACCAGCAGAAGGACTAGCTGGGATGAGCAGTTCTTC.

The genes are TRBV27 and TRBJ2-7; 12 bases align to TRBD2. CDR1 and CDR2 (germline): MNHEY, SMNVEV (reference sequence). V was pared by 1 base and J by 5 bases, with 6 bases of the junction left unmatched. The CDR3 loop spans 16 amino acids. The CDR3 DNA sequence: TGTGCCAGCAGTTTATTTCCTAGCGGGAGGGCCCACGAGCAGTACTTC. As protein: CASSLFPSGRAHEQYF.

This chain uses TRBV2 with TRBJ2-7; either TRBD1 or TRBD2 may fit D (5 bases each). The V gene's germline CDR1 is SNHLY and CDR2 FYNNEI. This CDR3 contains 13 residues. V lost 6 bases to trimming and J lost 2 bases, with 11 bases between them. In DNA form, the CDR3 reads TGTGCCAGCAGCCCGGGACCGCCCTACGAGCAGTACTTC. It translates to CASSPGPPYEQYF.

The chain carries TRBV27 and TRBJ2-1; D uncertain. The length of the CDR3 is 15 residues. The germline V gene encodes CDR1 MNHEY and CDR2 SMNVEV (reference sequence). V shed 6 bases and J shed 4 bases, with 16 bases lying between them. DNA of the CDR3: TGTGCCAGCAGGGGCCGAGACTCAAAGTACAATGAGCAGTTCTTC. It encodes CASRGRDSKYNEQFF.

V gene TRBV11-1 combines with J gene TRBJ2-7; a weak D match, TRBD2 (6 bases). This CDR3 spans 14 amino acids. Germline V gene data show CDR1 as SGHAT and CDR2 as FQDESV (reference sequence). V was pared by 3 bases and J by 0 bases, with 9 bases between. The DNA of the CDR3 is TGTGCCAGCAGCTTCCGGGGGAGCTCCTACGAGCAGTACTTC. It yields the protein CASSFRGSSYEQYF.

The chain employs TRBV27 and TRBJ2-1, with 11 bases aligning to TRBD2. The CDR3 has 17 amino acids. The V gene's germline CDR1 is MNHEY and CDR2 SMNVEV (reference sequence). J lost 1 base, V lost 6 bases, and 8 bases had no gene match. CDR3 protein: CASRELAGAWSYNEQFF. The DNA for the CDR3 is TGTGCCAGCAGGGAACTAGCGGGAGCTTGGTCCTACAATGAGCAGTTCTTC.

Comments on this clone: The junction departs from germline at one end; a sequencing error may be responsible. The rearrangement uses TRBV6-1 and TRBJ2-7; D unclear. There are 13 residues in the CDR3. CDR1 and CDR2 from the germline V gene are MNHNS and SASEGT. DNA of the CDR3: TGTGCCAGCAGTGATGAGGTGCCCTACGGGCAGTACTTC. Amino acid sequence: CASSDEVPYGQYF.

V and J are TRBV11-2 and TRBJ2-1; D possibly corresponds to TRBD2 (6 bases). Trimming pared 2 bases from V and 7 bases from J, leaving 15 bases between. In germline, CDR1 is SGHAT, CDR2 FQNNGV. The CDR3 is 15 residues long. The CDR3 DNA reads TGTGCCAGCAGCTTAAGATTCGGGGCGGGGAATGAGCAGTTCTTC. This sequence encodes CASSLRFGAGNEQFF.

The chain employs TRBV28 and TRBJ1-6; weak D call: TRBD1 (5 bases). The ends were cut back, 2 bases at V and 11 bases at J, with 19 bases in the middle. CDR3 length equals 16 residues. Germline V gene data show CDR1 as MDHEN and CDR2 as SYDVKM. The CDR3 nucleotides are TGTGCCAGCAGTTTAGTATCGCAGGGCGGTAAGACACCCCTCCACTTT. Its protein is CASSLVSQGGKTPLHF.

The sample holds one count of this clone. This rearrangement joins TRBV10-2 to TRBJ2-1, with D maybe TRBD1 (6 bases). Trimming shortened V by 7 bases and J by 4 bases, and 17 bases separated the two germline ends. The V gene's germline CDR1 is WSHSY and CDR2 SAAADI. The CDR3 loop spans 15 amino acids. Here the CDR3 DNA reads TGCGCCAGCAAAGGACAGACGCAACCTTACAATGAGCAGTTCTTC. This codes for CASKGQTQPYNEQFF.

The chain has TRBV6-6 and TRBJ2-7; 9 bases map to TRBD1. The CDR3 length is 13 residues. V lost 6 bases, J lost 5 bases, and 5 bases stayed unmatched. Per the germline V gene, CDR1 is MNHNY and CDR2 is SVGAGI (reference sequence). The CDR3 is CASSTGGFNEQYF. The CDR3 DNA is TGTGCCAGCAGCACAGGGGGCTTCAACGAGCAGTACTTC.

The J gene is TRBJ1-4, the V gene TRBV19; TRBD1 might be the D (5 bases). This CDR3 spans 15 amino acids. V was trimmed by 4 bases and J by 4 bases, leaving 13 bases between them. Germline V CDR1 and CDR2: LNHDA, SQIVND (reference sequence). The CDR3 DNA reads as TGTGCCAGTAGTAGGCTTGACAGAAGTAATGAAAAACTGTTTTTT. Translated: CASSRLDRSNEKLFF.

CDR3 protein: CASSLAGLYTF. As DNA, the CDR3 is TGTGCCAGCAGCTTGGCAGGGCTTTACACCTTC. The rearrangement uses TRBV5-6 and TRBJ1-2; D possibly corresponds to TRBD1 (5 bases). The CDR3 runs to 11 residues. Germline V lookup: CDR1 SGHDT, CDR2 YYEEEE. With 0 bases removed from V and 11 bases from J, the gap between germline ends came to 8 bases.

The chain uses TRBV2 and TRBJ1-4; D remains unclear. Germline V lookup: CDR1 SNHLY, CDR2 FYNNEI. V shed 2 bases and J shed 11 bases, with 21 bases lying between them. CDR3 length: 16 amino acids. CDR3 nucleotides: TGTGCCAGCAGTGAATGGGTTGTGAGTTCGGGGAACAAACTGTTTTTT. Its protein is CASSEWVVSSGNKLFF.